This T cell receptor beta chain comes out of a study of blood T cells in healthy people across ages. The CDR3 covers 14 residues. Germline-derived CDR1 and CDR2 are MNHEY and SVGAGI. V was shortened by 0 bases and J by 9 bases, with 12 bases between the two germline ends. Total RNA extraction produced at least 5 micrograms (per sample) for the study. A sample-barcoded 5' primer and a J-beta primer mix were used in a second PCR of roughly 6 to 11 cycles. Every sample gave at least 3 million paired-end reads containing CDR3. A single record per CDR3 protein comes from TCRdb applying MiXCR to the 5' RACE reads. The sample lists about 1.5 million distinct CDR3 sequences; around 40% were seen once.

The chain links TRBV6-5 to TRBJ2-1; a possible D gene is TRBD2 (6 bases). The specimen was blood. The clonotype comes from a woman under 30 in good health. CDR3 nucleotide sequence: TGTGCCAGCAGTTACTCGGGACTCCCATTTGAGCAGTTCTTC. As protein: CASSYSGLPFEQFF.